Listed below are T cell receptor beta chains from one sample, sequenced in a study of T cell repertoires in cytomegalovirus infection. TCRdb fed the reads into MiXCR, producing one record per CDR3 protein. The sample consists of about 300,000 distinct CDR3 sequences, around 9.1% of them appearing once. Sequencing used PBMCs. The source of these receptors is a human donor in good health (CMV status not recorded). Some clones in this sample may be carry-over from other donors' samples. Both conserved end residues are trimmed from each CDR3.

CDR3 length	V gene	J gene	CDR3 protein
13	TRBV6-1	TRBJ1-1	ASIGWGLQNTEAF
11	TRBV28	TRBJ2-5	ASSLGLGSTQY
13	TRBV12-3/TRBV12-4	TRBJ2-5	ASSLGPGARETQY
14	TRBV6-5	TRBJ2-1	ASSPQGVAPPNEQF
12	TRBV12-3/TRBV12-4	TRBJ1-1	ASTLRGGGALAF
12	TRBV6-1	TRBJ2-1	ASSLAGGSNEQF
10	TRBV7-2	TRBJ2-3	ASNAGTDTQY
12	TRBV27	TRBJ1-1	ASRLATGNTEAF
13	TRBV20-1	TRBJ2-4	SASRQELPKNIQY
12	TRBV6-5	TRBJ1-2	ASSYDSTNYGYT
13	TRBV4-3	TRBJ1-2	ASSRLAMGGDGYT
11	TRBV14	TRBJ2-1	ASSQDHGDEQF
13	TRBV6-5	TRBJ2-2	ASSEDSLVTGELF
13	TRBV14	TRBJ1-6	ASSQDPITHSPLH
12	TRBV28	TRBJ2-5	ASNSGWSQETQY
12	TRBV20-1	TRBJ1-4	SARLPGQGEKLF
10	TRBV6-5	TRBJ1-2	AVMQGSYGYT
14	TRBV28	TRBJ2-5	ASSSPSAGKQETQY
14	TRBV7-9	TRBJ1-6	ASSLGPDRDNSPLH
16	TRBV10-3	TRBJ2-2	AISETWTGTANTGELF
11	TRBV2	TRBJ1-1	ASRAQGNTEAF
12	TRBV9	TRBJ1-1	ASSVAEGLAEAF
13	TRBV10-3	TRBJ2-2	AISEVTGSTGELF
12	TRBV6-6	TRBJ2-1	ASSGTPSYNEQF
13	TRBV5-1	TRBJ2-1	ASRRAYGGYNEQF
10	TRBV7-9	TRBJ1-1	AIQGLDTEAF
12	TRBV19	TRBJ2-7	ASSTARGPYEQY
16	TRBV7-8	TRBJ2-7	ASSDSFVSGGASYEQY
12	TRBV7-2	TRBJ1-4	ASSLVGVNEKLF
13	TRBV7-2	TRBJ1-1	ASSPGAIWDTEAF
12	TRBV19	TRBJ1-2	ASTDGNIEWSYT
12	TRBV7-8	TRBJ2-2	ASSLLGGTGELF